The next 14 T cell receptor beta chains were all read from a single sample in a study of vaccination effects on CD4 cells after COVID-19 (dated by TCRdb to between 2021 and 2024). After 10 to 11 days of culture, CD4+ T cells were isolated with the EasySep CD4+ T cell isolation kit. Two doses of either the BNT162b2 or the mRNA-1273 mRNA SARS-CoV-2 vaccine were administered to participants. Library preparation employed the immunoSEQ multiplex PCR assay. This immuneACCESS table, as held by TCRdb, lists in-frame sequences with V and J called but not all clones. Of the missing ones, under half trace to an unresolved V gene in checked studies; the others have no known cause. In this sample the table shows 50,000 to 60,000 clones, approximately 80% of which occur a single time. In total, the top ten clones hold around 4% of the sample. No antigen has been assigned to these receptors. The material sequenced was CD4+ T cells from PBMCs cultured without peptide, taken after COVID-19 vaccination. Every receptor here comes from a human donor who received a COVID-19 vaccine.

V usage is TRBV5-1 and J usage is TRBJ1-2; 7 bases map to TRBD1. CDR1 and CDR2 (germline): SGHRS, YFSETQ. Germline trimming cut 2 bases from V and 8 bases from J; bases unmatched to any gene: 12. This CDR3 contains 15 residues. CDR3 DNA sequence: TGCGCCAGCAGCTTAACAGGGGATTCTGCTTTAGGCTACACCTTC. It codes for CASSLTGDSALGYTF. The complete variable domain, with remaining parts taken from reference TRBV5-1 and TRBJ1-2, reads KAGVTQTPRYLIKTRGQQVTLSCSPISGHRSVSWYQQTPGQGLQFLFEYFSETQRNKGNFPGRFSGRQFSNSRSEMNVSTLELGDSALYLCASSLTGDSALGYTFGSGTRLTVV.

The gene calls are TRBV18 and TRBJ1-1; tentative D call: TRBD1 (6 bases). Germline lookup yields CDR1 KGHSH and CDR2 LQKENI. The V gene lost 6 bases and the J gene lost 1 base, with 15 bases spanning the gap. CDR3 length: 15 amino acids. The CDR3 here is CASSRNRVENTEAFF. The CDR3 coding sequence is TGTGCCAGCTCGAGAAACAGGGTGGAGAACACTGAAGCTTTCTTT.

J is TRBJ2-3 and V is TRBV4-3; 12 bases map to TRBD2. CDR3 length equals 17 residues. CDR1 is LGHNA, CDR2 YSLEER, per germline. Trimming at V came to 4 bases and at J to 6 bases, leaving 11 bases not matched to a gene. The CDR3 nucleotides are TGCGCCAGCAGCCTGGGAGCTACTAGCGGGGGGCGGGATACGCAGTATTTT. Amino acids: CASSLGATSGGRDTQYF.

This clone has only a few counts. This chain joins TRBV28 and TRBJ1-3; a possible D gene is TRBD1 (5 bases). This CDR3 region has 17 residues. Germline CDR1 reads MDHEN; CDR2 reads SYDVKM. V shed 6 bases and J shed 4 bases, with 22 bases lying between them. The CDR3 DNA follows: TGTGCCAGCAGCCCATCAAGGAGGGGAAGAGGCGGAAACACCATATATTTT. Its translation is CASSPSRRGRGGNTIYF.

The chain carries TRBV19 and TRBJ1-1; D is unresolved. The CDR3 spans 14 residues. Germline lookup yields CDR1 LNHDA and CDR2 SQIVND (reference sequence). V was cut by 6 bases and J by 7 bases, with 18 bases left in between. The CDR3 DNA sequence: TGTGCCAGTAGACTAAATAAGGCAACCCATGAAGCTTTCTTT. It yields the protein CASRLNKATHEAFF.

This sequence joins TRBV7-9 and TRBJ1-1, with 10 nucleotides matching TRBD1. Unmatched junction bases numbered 11, after V lost 5 bases and J lost 5 bases. This CDR3 region has 16 residues. Looked up from germline, CDR1 is SEHNR and CDR2 is FQNEAQ (reference sequence). The CDR3 spells CASSPGQGILRTEAFF. CDR3 DNA: TGTGCCAGCAGCCCGGGACAGGGGATATTGAGGACTGAAGCTTTCTTT.

This clone was counted many times. V gene TRBV7-3 combines with J gene TRBJ2-2; D is unclear. V lost 5 bases and J 3 bases, leaving 4 bases between the germline ends. The CDR3 is 12 residues long. Germline CDR1 and CDR2: SGHTA and FQGTGA. CDR3 amino acids: CASSGDTGELFF. The CDR3 DNA is TGTGCCAGCAGCGGGGACACCGGGGAGCTGTTTTTT.

This chain connects TRBV11-3 to TRBJ2-7; 8 bases are a match to TRBD1. Germline values: CDR1 SGHNT, CDR2 YENEEA. The CDR3 is 13 residues long. J gave up 3 bases and V 5 bases, and 3 bases lay outside the gene matches. CDR3 region: CASSRTGYYEQYF. The CDR3 DNA reads TGTGCCAGCAGCCGGACAGGGTACTACGAGCAGTACTTC.

This clone appeared once. The chain has TRBV27 and TRBJ2-1, with TRBD2 matching 13 bases. CDR1 MNHEY and CDR2 SMNVEV come from the germline V gene (reference sequence). This CDR3 comprises 15 residues. The junction had 6 bases not matched to a gene; V was cut back by 4 bases and J by 9 bases. DNA for the CDR3: TGTGCCAGCAGTTCACTAGCGGGGGGGCTGGGTGAGCAGTTCTTC. Translated, it gives CASSSLAGGLGEQFF.

This clone was detected a few times. This sequence joins TRBV3-1 (or the pseudogene TRBV3-2) and TRBJ2-5; 12 bases match TRBD1. The CDR3 extends over 16 amino acids. The J segment lost 5 bases and the V segment lost 4 bases, leaving 8 bases of the junction unmatched. Germline V gene sequence: CDR1 LGHDT, CDR2 YNNKEL (reference sequence). CDR3 in amino acids: CASSPGQGARWETQYF. CDR3 nucleotide sequence: TGTGCCAGCAGCCCGGGACAGGGGGCGCGGTGGGAGACCCAGTACTTC.

This sequence joins TRBV4-3 and TRBJ1-2, with D hard to call. In germline, CDR1 is LGHNA, CDR2 YSLEER. The CDR3 consists of 16 residues. Trimming took 5 bases from V and 2 from J, leaving 18 bases between them. The CDR3 bases are TGCGCCAGCAGCATTTCCACCGGGGTTCCGAACTATGGCTACACCTTC. Its translation: CASSISTGVPNYGYTF.

The rearrangement uses TRBV9 and TRBJ2-5, with a tentative D call TRBD1 (5 bases). This CDR3 comprises 13 residues. The germline CDR1 and CDR2 sequences are SGDLS and YYNGEE. V was trimmed by 2 bases and J by 3 bases, leaving 8 bases between them. The CDR3 sequence is CASSVGPKETQYF. The CDR3, as DNA: TGTGCCAGCAGCGTGGGGCCGAAAGAGACCCAGTACTTC.

The chain employs TRBV28 and TRBJ2-7, with D possibly matching TRBD1 (6 bases). Trimming removed 7 bases at V and 0 bases at J, with 19 bases between. Germline CDR1 reads MDHEN; CDR2 reads SYDVKM. The CDR3 length is 16 residues. The CDR3 here is CASTPLQGTSSYEQYF. Written as DNA, the CDR3 is TGTGCCAGCACCCCCTTACAGGGAACCAGCTCCTACGAGCAGTACTTC.

The chain joins TRBV6-5 to TRBJ2-3; D is unresolved. V was pared by 6 bases and J by 4 bases, with 14 bases between. The CDR3 has 14 amino acids. Germline-derived CDR1 and CDR2 are MNHEY and SVGAGI. The chain's CDR3 is CASRGDLVADTQYF. In DNA form, the CDR3 reads TGTGCCAGCAGGGGCGACCTTGTAGCAGATACGCAGTATTTT.